The clone carrying this T cell receptor beta chain has just a few counts. CDR3 regions of TCR beta were amplified from RNA transcripts. The first-round RT-PCR employed HTBI primers together with the Qiagen OneStep RT-PCR kit. A multiplex PCR was then performed as the second round. TCRdb passed the multiplex PCR reads through MiXCR, listing each CDR3 protein once. The table has about 400,000 distinct CDR3 sequences, around 20% seen once. V gave up 5 bases and J gave up 3 bases; unmatched junction bases: 7. The CDR3 runs to 16 residues. Germline V gene sequence: CDR1 KGHSH, CDR2 LQKENI. This sample is drawn from a study of Graves' ophthalmopathy and Graves' hyperthyroidism. Other autoimmune diseases, uncontrolled infections, pregnancy or lactation led to the exclusion of patients.

The V call is TRBV18, the J call TRBJ2-2; 9 nucleotides match TRBD2. The clonotype originates from a woman between 18 and 29 years old with Graves' ophthalmopathy. Sequencing used peripheral blood. The CDR3 reads CASSSLAGVDTGELFF. The CDR3 DNA follows: TGTGCCAGCTCATCTTTAGCGGGAGTTGACACCGGGGAGCTGTTTTTT.